Listed here is a single TCR beta chain. The target antigen is unknown. This entry belongs to a study of T cells expressing NK-cell markers. This CDR3 is built from 15 residues. Germline-derived CDR1 and CDR2 are SGHRS and YFSETQ. TCRdb reprocessed the 5' RACE reads, with one entry per CDR3 protein and no DNA. This sample's table reports a few hundred thousand distinct CDR3 sequences. Study-level points and caveats: It is unclear if expanded NKG2C-expressing clones target HCMV antigens. In several donors, dominant CD3+CD56+NKG2C+ clones formed about 1.0-8% of CD8+ cells.

This receptor was obtained from a man aged 18-30 years in good health. This chain uses TRBV5-1 with TRBJ2-2; TCRdb lists TRBD2, though no DNA is available to test this call. The sample consisted of blood T cells: a sorted CD56 or NKG2C T cell subset, CD4+ or CD8+ T cells, or bulk PBMC T cells (not recorded which). CDR3 region: CASSSGREGTGELFF.